This T cell receptor (beta chain) was found in a study of shared clonotypes between healthy human individuals. Whole-study findings and limits: Rarefaction indicated that sorted-subset sequencing remained incomplete although depth was large. Sampling covered blood only; tissue repertoires likely differ.

DNA at about 0.2 ug, 25,000 to 35,000 T cell genomes, went into sorted-subset replicate PCRs. The repertoire was sequenced with immunoSEQ multiplex PCR; TCRdb's copy has only in-frame clones and lacks some. The repertoire holds 400,000 or so clones, with 90% to 98% as singletons. CDR1 is WSHSY and CDR2 is SAAADI in the germline V gene. J was trimmed by 7 bases and V by 3 bases; bases with no gene match: 7. CDR3 length: 15 amino acids. A remark on this clone: What it binds is unknown.

This receptor was obtained from a man aged 25-45 years in good health. The chain carries TRBV10-2 and TRBJ2-2, with TRBD2 matching over 8 bases. Source material: memory CD8+ T cells sorted from blood. Subset of the sample: CD45RO+ cells pooled with CCR7-negative TemRA cells. CDR3 region: CASSEGGGRYGELFF. CDR3 DNA sequence: TGCGCCAGCAGTGAAGGCGGCGGGAGGTACGGGGAGCTGTTTTTT.